This T cell receptor (beta chain) comes out of a study of T cell responses to AZD1222 COVID-19 vaccine. Overall study: Second-dose intervals of approximately 4 or approximately 12 weeks were pooled. Notes on the study in general: Baseline antibody screening turned up just six seropositive AZD1222 recipients. At 160-218 and 743-854, vaccine-associated CD4 TCRs were dominant, and they spanned spike.

Some clones are missing from TCRdb's copy, which holds only in-frame ones; the method was immunoSEQ multiplex PCR. The sample has more than 95,000 clones, about 90% seen once. The germline CDR1 and CDR2 sequences are MNHNS and SASEGT. V lost 1 base and J lost 5, with 8 bases in between. The CDR3 has 13 amino acids. A remark on this clone: The antigen is undetermined.

Sample: peripheral blood, taken on day 0 of AZD1222 vaccination. The source is an adult in good health. The chain is built from TRBV6-1 and TRBJ1-1, with D uncertain. This chain's CDR3 is CASSEEASTEAFF. The DNA for the CDR3 is TGTGCCAGCAGTGAAGAGGCCTCAACTGAAGCTTTCTTT.